Listed here is a single T cell receptor beta chain. Antigen unknown. Every donor was a healthy person donating bone marrow. V dropped 5 bases and J dropped 8 bases, with 11 bases sitting between them. The CDR3 has 12 amino acids. Germline CDR1 SGHRS, CDR2 YFSETQ. The sample comes from a study of cytomegalovirus exposure and HLA in healthy donors. Both 60 Vbeta primers and 13 Jbeta primers went into the PCR. Libraries were prepared by immunoSEQ multiplex PCR; TCRdb keeps only in-frame clonotypes and omits some of them. This table holds 55,000 to 70,000 clones, about 80% found once. Points from the study as a whole: In vitro experiments confirmed that three CMV-associated chains were specific for CMV antigens. Sequencing likely produced, as an artifact, a cluster of highly shared sequence variants.

The receptor was derived from a human donor in good health. The sequenced sample consisted of PBMCs. The chain employs TRBV5-1 and TRBJ2-1; a weak D match, TRBD2 (5 bases). The CDR3 loop reads CASSKRAHEQFF. CDR3 nucleotides: TGCGCCAGCAGTAAGAGGGCCCATGAGCAGTTCTTC. The full variable domain, its missing parts supplied by reference TRBV5-1 and TRBJ2-1, is KAGVTQTPRYLIKTRGQQVTLSCSPISGHRSVSWYQQTPGQGLQFLFEYFSETQRNKGNFPGRFSGRQFSNSRSEMNVSTLELGDSALYLCASSKRAHEQFFGPGTRLTVL.